This T cell receptor beta chain stems from a study of early T cells in non-severe SARS-CoV-2 infection. Study findings and constraints: VDJdb matches were skewed toward anti-spike CD8 T cell responses.

Unique molecular identifiers tagged individual cDNA molecules. TCRdb re-called the 5' RACE reads with MiXCR, one entry per CDR3 protein. This sample has 35,000 or so distinct CDR3 sequences, with over 4.5% found just once. With 4 bases removed from V and 6 bases from J, the gap between germline ends came to 17 bases. Germline V gene lookup returns CDR1 GTSNPN and CDR2 SVGIG (reference sequence). CDR3 length: 14 amino acids. On this clonotype itself: The antigen is unknown.

Sequencing used whole blood. The sequence was collected from an adult who was a healthcare worker with PCR-confirmed SARS-CoV-2 infection or an uninfected control (not recorded which). This chain links TRBV30 with TRBJ2-3; possibly TRBD2 for D (7 bases). CDR3 bases: TGTGCCTGGATTCGGGGGGCACCCGGGGATACGCAGTATTTT. Translated, it gives CAWIRGAPGDTQYF.